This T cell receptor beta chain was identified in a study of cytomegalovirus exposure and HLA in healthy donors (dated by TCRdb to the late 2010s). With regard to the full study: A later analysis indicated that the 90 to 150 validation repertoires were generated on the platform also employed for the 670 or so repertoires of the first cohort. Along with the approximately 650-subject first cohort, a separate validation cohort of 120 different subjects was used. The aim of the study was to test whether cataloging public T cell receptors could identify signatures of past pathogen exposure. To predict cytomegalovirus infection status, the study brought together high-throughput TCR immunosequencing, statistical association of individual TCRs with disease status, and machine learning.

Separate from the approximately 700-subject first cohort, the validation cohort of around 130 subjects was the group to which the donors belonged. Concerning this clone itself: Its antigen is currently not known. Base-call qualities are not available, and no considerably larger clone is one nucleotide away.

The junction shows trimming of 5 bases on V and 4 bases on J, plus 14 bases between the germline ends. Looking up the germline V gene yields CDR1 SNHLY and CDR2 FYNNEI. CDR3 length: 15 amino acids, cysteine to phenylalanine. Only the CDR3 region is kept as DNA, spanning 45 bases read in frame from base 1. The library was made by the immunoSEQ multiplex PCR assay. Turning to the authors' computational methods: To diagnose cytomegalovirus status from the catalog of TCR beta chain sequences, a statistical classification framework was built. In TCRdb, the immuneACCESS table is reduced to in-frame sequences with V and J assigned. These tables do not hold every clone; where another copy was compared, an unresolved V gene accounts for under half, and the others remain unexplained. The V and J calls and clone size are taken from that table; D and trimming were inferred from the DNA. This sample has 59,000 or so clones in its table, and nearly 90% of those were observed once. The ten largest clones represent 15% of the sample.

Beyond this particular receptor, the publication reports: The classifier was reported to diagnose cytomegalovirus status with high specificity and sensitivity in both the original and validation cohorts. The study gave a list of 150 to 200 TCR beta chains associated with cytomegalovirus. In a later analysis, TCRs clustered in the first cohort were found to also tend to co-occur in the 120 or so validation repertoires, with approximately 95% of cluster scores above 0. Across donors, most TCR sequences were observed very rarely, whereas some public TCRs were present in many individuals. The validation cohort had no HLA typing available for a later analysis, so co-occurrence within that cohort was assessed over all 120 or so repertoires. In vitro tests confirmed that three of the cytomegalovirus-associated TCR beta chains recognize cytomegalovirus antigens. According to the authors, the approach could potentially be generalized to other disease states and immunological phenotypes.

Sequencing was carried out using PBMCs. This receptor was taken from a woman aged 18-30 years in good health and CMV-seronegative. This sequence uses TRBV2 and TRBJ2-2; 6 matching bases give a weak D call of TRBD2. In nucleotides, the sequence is TGTGCCAGCAGTAGGGCTTTGCGGGGCACCGGGGAGCTGTTTTTT. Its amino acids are CASSRALRGTGELFF.